The present TCR beta chain was sequenced within a study of T-cell memory formation after mild COVID-19. Study at large: Clusters were largely donor specific. Notes on the study in general: Of the contracting clones, CD4+ ones lay mainly in CM and EM, and CD8+ ones in EMRA.

Germline loops: CDR1 SGHTA, CDR2 FQGNSA. With 1 base removed from V and 4 bases from J, the gap between germline ends came to 11 bases. This CDR3 has 16 residues. Points on this clonotype: The antigen is undetermined.

From the 5' RACE reads, TCRdb called clonotypes with MiXCR, one entry per CDR3 protein. Of around 200,000 distinct CDR3 sequences listed, approximately 17% are singletons. This clonotype originated in a young man who had mild COVID-19 (a few samples of this study predate the infection). Cell type and time point are not known. Material for sequencing was PBMCs or a T cell subset sorted from them (not recorded which). V usage is TRBV7-2 and J usage is TRBJ2-6; unclear D gene. The CDR3 DNA reads as TGTGCCAGCAGCTTAGTCATGGCGCACGGGGCCAACGTCCTGACTTTC. Protein sequence: CASSLVMAHGANVLTF.